This TCR beta chain came from a study of T cell responses to AZD1222 COVID-19 vaccine. Only in-frame clones appear in the TCRdb table, and some are missing; sequencing was by immunoSEQ multiplex PCR. The sample has some 130,000 clones, under 90% seen once. The germline gives CDR1 WSHSY, CDR2 SAAADI. The V gene end was trimmed by 2 bases and the J gene end by 7 bases; junction bases not matched to a gene: 6. The CDR3 totals 15 residues. The sequencing here drew on peripheral blood, taken on day 0 of AZD1222 vaccination. This TCR was sampled from an adult in good health. V is TRBV10-2 and J is TRBJ2-7, with 12 bases lining up with TRBD2. The CDR3 DNA is TGCGCCAGCAGTGAGCCTAGCGGGGGGGCCGAAGAGCAGTACTTC. Translating it yields CASSEPSGGAEEQYF.